These 14 T cell receptor beta chains were all obtained from the same sample, sequenced in a study of early T cells in non-severe SARS-CoV-2 infection. MiXCR, run by TCRdb on the 5' RACE reads, gives a single entry per CDR3 protein. This sample has 60,000 to 75,000 distinct CDR3 sequences, with over 9.5% found just once. Sequences were derived from whole blood, sampled at baseline. Every receptor here comes from an adult who was a healthcare worker with PCR-confirmed SARS-CoV-2 infection or an uninfected control (not recorded which).

This clonotype was seen a handful of times. The CDR3, as DNA: TGTGCCAGCAGCTTAGCGGGATCGGGGGATACGCAGTATTTT. It translates to CASSLAGSGDTQYF. The chain recombines TRBV5-4 with TRBJ2-3; TRBD2 aligns across 7 bases. The CDR3 loop spans 14 amino acids. CDR1 is SGHNT, CDR2 YYREEE, per germline (reference sequence). V was pared by 2 bases and J by 6 bases, with 6 bases of the junction left unmatched.

The gene calls are TRBV12-3 or TRBV12-4 and TRBJ1-5, with D uncertain. The germline V and J ends were trimmed by 3 bases and 3 bases, with 9 bases remaining between them. This CDR3 region has 14 residues. The CDR3, as DNA: TGTGCCAGCAGTTTCGATCGGGACAATCAGCCCCAGCATTTT. This codes for CASSFDRDNQPQHF.

The rearrangement joins TRBV19 to TRBJ2-2, with a tentative D call TRBD1 (6 bases). The CDR3 has 15 amino acids. CDR1 LNHDA and CDR2 SQIVND come from the germline V gene (reference sequence). V gave up 2 bases and J gave up 6 bases, with 13 bases separating them. The CDR3 region has the DNA TGTGCCAGTAGTATATCAGGGGCTATTCCCGGGGAGCTGTTTTTT. Translating gives CASSISGAIPGELFF.

The sample holds a few counts of this clonotype. The chain links TRBV11-2 to TRBJ2-7; 10 bases are a match to TRBD2. The CDR3 length is 17 residues. J was trimmed by 3 bases and V by 5 bases; bases with no gene match: 13. Germline CDR1 SGHAT, CDR2 FQNNGV. The CDR3: CASSTLGRLAGDYEQYF. The CDR3 coding sequence is TGTGCCAGCAGCACCCTAGGCCGGCTAGCGGGGGACTACGAGCAGTACTTC.

The chain couples TRBV13 to TRBJ1-6; unclear D gene. The CDR3 has 14 amino acids. CDR1 PRHDT and CDR2 FYEKMQ come from the germline V gene (reference sequence). The V and J ends lost 3 bases and 10 bases respectively, with 13 bases between them. CDR3 loop: CASSFVGNDSPLHF. The CDR3 nucleotides read TGTGCCAGCAGCTTCGTTGGTAATGACTCACCCCTCCACTTT.

The V and J genes are TRBV27 and TRBJ2-7; TRBD1 or TRBD2 may be the D gene (5 bases each). The germline V gene encodes CDR1 MNHEY and CDR2 SMNVEV (reference sequence). This CDR3 has 14 amino acids. V was shortened by 4 bases and J by 3 bases, with 13 bases between the two germline ends. The CDR3 spells CASSSVGEDYEQYF. CDR3 DNA sequence: TGTGCCAGCAGTTCAGTGGGGGAAGACTACGAGCAGTACTTC.

The CDR3 loop is CASSFRPGVTGELFF. DNA for the CDR3: TGTGCCAGCAGCTTTAGGCCGGGTGTCACCGGGGAGCTGTTTTTT. The chain uses TRBV7-9 and TRBJ2-2, with unresolved D. This CDR3 has 15 amino acids. Deletions cut 3 bases from V and 4 bases from J, with 12 bases between. Germline CDR1 is SEHNR and CDR2 is FQNEAQ (reference sequence). The full variable domain, completed using reference TRBV7-9 and TRBJ2-2, is DTGVSQNPRHKITKRGQNVTFRCDPISEHNRLYWYRQTLGQGPEFLTYFQNEAQLEKSRLLSDRFSAERPKGSFSTLEIQRTEQGDSAMYLCASSFRPGVTGELFFGEGSRLTVL.

In DNA, the CDR3 is TGTGCCAGCAGCTTGGACCGCCCCACAGATACGCAGTATTTT. It translates to CASSLDRPTDTQYF. The chain recombines TRBV7-6 with TRBJ2-3; no firm D call. Trimming took off 3 bases at V and 2 bases at J, with 9 bases between the two ends. CDR1 and CDR2 from the germline V gene are SGHVS and FNYEAQ. The length of the CDR3 is 14 residues.

This clonotype was found many times. J is TRBJ1-1 and V is TRBV2; no clear D gene. This CDR3 is built from 14 residues. Per germline, CDR1 SNHLY and CDR2 FYNNEI. V was clipped by 4 bases and J by 1 base, with 10 bases between them. CDR3 protein: CASSVAGRNTEAFF. CDR3 sequence (DNA): TGTGCCAGCAGTGTGGCAGGAAGGAACACTGAAGCTTTCTTT.

This clonotype was observed a few times. The gene calls are TRBV7-8 and TRBJ1-2; 9 positions match TRBD1. CDR1 and CDR2 (germline): SGHVS, FQNEAQ. Unmatched junction bases numbered 11, after V lost 5 bases and J lost 7 bases. The CDR3 runs 15 residues. CDR3 bases: TGTGCCAGCAGCCCCCGGACAGGGGCCACAAGTGGCTACACCTTC. It yields the protein CASSPRTGATSGYTF.

The V and J genes are TRBV11-2 and TRBJ2-1, with D perhaps matching TRBD1 (8 bases). This CDR3 has 15 residues. Trimming removed 7 bases at V and 4 bases at J, with 17 bases between. CDR1 is SGHAT and CDR2 is FQNNGV in the germline V gene. This chain's CDR3 is CASTPRGTGYNEQFF. The DNA of the CDR3 is TGTGCCAGCACCCCGCGGGGGACAGGATACAATGAGCAGTTCTTC.

This clonotype has a handful of counts. The rearrangement links TRBV6-2 or TRBV6-3 to TRBJ2-3, with 10 positions matching TRBD2. CDR1 MNHEY and CDR2 SVGEGT come from the germline V gene. V lost 2 bases to trimming and J lost 0 bases; unmatched junction nucleotides: 2. The CDR3 loop spans 16 amino acids. This CDR3 reads CASSYQLAGSTDTQYF. CDR3 sequence (DNA): TGTGCCAGCAGTTACCAACTAGCGGGGAGCACAGATACGCAGTATTTT.

The table lists this clonotype with a few counts. The V gene is TRBV30, the J gene TRBJ1-6, with D uncertain. The CDR3 totals 14 residues. Germline CDR1 is GTSNPN and CDR2 is SVGIG (reference sequence). Between the trimmed V and J ends, which lost 4 bases and 7 bases, there was a span of 14 bases. This CDR3 reads CAWTGAPWNSPLHF. The CDR3 region has the DNA TGTGCCTGGACTGGAGCTCCTTGGAATTCACCCCTCCACTTT.

This clonotype turned up a few times. This sequence joins TRBV30 and TRBJ1-4; TRBD1 matches 9 bases. The CDR3 contains 14 residues. Germline trimming cut 2 bases from V and 5 bases from J; bases unmatched to any gene: 3. The germline V gene encodes CDR1 GTSNPN and CDR2 SVGIG (reference sequence). CDR3 nucleotide sequence: TGTGCCTGGAGTTTTGGGACAGGGAATGAAAAACTGTTTTTT. It encodes CAWSFGTGNEKLFF.